This TCR beta chain came from a study of cytomegalovirus exposure and HLA in healthy donors. Across the study: A prior study identified approximately 110 million unique TCR beta sequences from some 180 million T cells. Study-wide results and limits: TCR beta chain V- and J-gene trimming was linked, in a later analysis, to a missense variant in DCLRE1C.

The CDR3 is 14 residues long. Trimming took off 3 bases at V and 1 base at J, with 9 bases between the two ends. Per the germline V gene, CDR1 is SGHTA and CDR2 is FQGNSA. To note about this clone: Its matching antigen is unknown.

The PCR ran on 60 Vbeta and 13 Jbeta primers. Clones were read by immunoSEQ multiplex PCR, and TCRdb kept only the in-frame ones, dropping some. The table records over 120,000 clones, roughly four fifths of them present only once. The V gene is TRBV7-2, the J gene TRBJ1-1; D is uncertain. What was sequenced was PBMCs. The receptor's source is a man aged 25-45 years in good health and CMV-seronegative. The CDR3 protein is CASSFAFKNTEAFF. The CDR3 DNA reads as TGTGCCAGCAGCTTTGCGTTTAAGAACACTGAAGCTTTCTTT.